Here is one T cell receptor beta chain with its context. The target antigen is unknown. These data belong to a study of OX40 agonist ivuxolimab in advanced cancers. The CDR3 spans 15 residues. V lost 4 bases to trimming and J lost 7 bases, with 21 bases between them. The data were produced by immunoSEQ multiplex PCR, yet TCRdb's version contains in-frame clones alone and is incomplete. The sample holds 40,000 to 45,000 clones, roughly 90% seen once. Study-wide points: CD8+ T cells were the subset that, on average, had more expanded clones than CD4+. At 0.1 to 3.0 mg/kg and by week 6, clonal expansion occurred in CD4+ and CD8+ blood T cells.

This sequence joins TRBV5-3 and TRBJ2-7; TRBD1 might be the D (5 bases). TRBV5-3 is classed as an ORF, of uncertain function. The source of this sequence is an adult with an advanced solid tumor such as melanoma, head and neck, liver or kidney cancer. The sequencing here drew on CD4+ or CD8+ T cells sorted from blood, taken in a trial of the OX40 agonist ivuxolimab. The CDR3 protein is CARSVNRRVAKEQYF. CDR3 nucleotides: TGTGCCAGAAGCGTAAACCGCAGGGTCGCGAAAGAGCAGTACTTC.